A single sample gave rise to the 31 T cell receptor beta chains below, sequenced in a study of blood T cell repertoires in COVID-19. Clones were read by immunoSEQ multiplex PCR, and TCRdb kept only the in-frame ones, dropping some. The sample includes some 240,000 clones, approximately 90% of them seen just once. The sample taken for sequencing was peripheral blood. These receptors were collected from a man aged 55 to 69 who had recovered from COVID-19.

The gene calls are TRBV5-8 and TRBJ2-1; 12 bases match TRBD2. Losses at the gene ends were 2 bases for V and 9 bases for J; bases not matched to a gene: 6. The germline gives CDR1 SGHTS, CDR2 YDEGEE. CDR3 length equals 15 residues. The CDR3 coding sequence is TGTGCCAGCAGCTTCCCGGGACTAGCGGGTCTTGAGCAGTTCTTC. Translated: CASSFPGLAGLEQFF.

The chain uses TRBV7-8 and TRBJ2-3; 7 bases fit TRBD1. The V gene's germline CDR1 is SGHVS and CDR2 FQNEAQ. The CDR3 has 16 residues. Unmatched junction bases numbered 4, after V lost 1 base and J lost 0 bases. CDR3: CASSLVTGRSTDTQYF. CDR3 nucleotides: TGTGCCAGCAGCTTAGTGACAGGGCGGAGCACAGATACGCAGTATTTT.

The rearrangement joins TRBV14 to TRBJ1-1, with D perhaps matching TRBD1 (5 bases). V lost 1 base and J 0 bases, leaving 12 bases between the germline ends. There are 16 residues in the CDR3. CDR1 and CDR2 (germline): SGHDN, FVKESK. CDR3 residues: CASSQGGLDMNTEAFF. Written as DNA, the CDR3 is TGTGCCAGCAGCCAAGGGGGCCTAGATATGAACACTGAAGCTTTCTTT.

The gene calls are TRBV28 and TRBJ1-6; weak D call: TRBD1 (5 bases). In germline, CDR1 is MDHEN, CDR2 SYDVKM. The ends were cut back, 1 base at V and 11 bases at J, with 15 bases in the middle. The CDR3 spans 15 residues. The CDR3 sequence is CASSLSSKKGTPLHF. The CDR3 bases are TGTGCCAGCAGTTTATCGTCTAAAAAGGGGACACCCCTCCACTTT.

In DNA, the CDR3 is TGCGCCAGCAGCCAAGAGGGGGGGACAGATACGCAGTATTTT. Its translation: CASSQEGGTDTQYF. The chain couples TRBV4-1 to TRBJ2-3, with TRBD2 matching 7 bases. Germline lookup yields CDR1 MGHRA and CDR2 YSYEKL. The J segment lost 3 bases and the V segment lost 0 bases, leaving 0 bases of the junction unmatched. The CDR3 loop spans 14 amino acids.

The genes are TRBV5-4 and TRBJ2-1, with 7 nucleotides matching TRBD1. After removal of 4 bases from V and 4 bases from J, the junction contained 14 bases not matched to a gene. This CDR3 region has 17 residues. CDR1 is SGHNT, CDR2 YYREEE, per germline (reference sequence). CDR3 sequence reads: CASSPTLDPRGYNEQFF. The CDR3 nucleotides are TGTGCCAGCAGCCCGACTTTGGATCCCAGGGGGTACAATGAGCAGTTCTTC.

The chain links TRBV10-1 to TRBJ2-2, with TRBD2 matching over 10 bases. The V gene's germline CDR1 is WNHNN and CDR2 SYGVQD (reference sequence). The CDR3 sequence is 18 residues long. J was trimmed by 0 bases and V by 0 bases; bases with no gene match: 4. CDR3 amino acids: CASSESWTSGTNTGELFF. The CDR3 DNA follows: TGCGCCAGCAGTGAGTCATGGACTAGCGGTACGAACACCGGGGAGCTGTTTTTT.

The chain recombines TRBV9 with TRBJ1-1; no firm D call. This CDR3 is 14 amino acids long. The V gene lost 6 bases and the J gene lost 2 bases, with 14 bases spanning the gap. Germline CDR1 SGDLS, CDR2 YYNGEE. CDR3 residues: CASKRGGSNTEAFF. The CDR3 coding sequence is TGTGCCAGCAAGAGAGGTGGGTCTAACACTGAAGCTTTCTTT.

The V and J genes are TRBV6-2 or TRBV6-3 and TRBJ2-7, with 11 bases aligning to TRBD1. The CDR3 has 13 amino acids. CDR1 and CDR2 (germline): MNHEY, SVGEGT. The ends lost 6 bases at V and 5 bases at J; junction bases unmatched: 3. CDR3 region: CASSWTGGNEQYV. The CDR3 DNA sequence: TGTGCCAGCAGCTGGACAGGGGGCAACGAGCAGTACGTC.

This chain links TRBV3-1 (or the pseudogene TRBV3-2) with TRBJ2-1, with 10 nucleotides matching TRBD2. Germline CDR1 is LGHDT and CDR2 is YNNKEL (reference sequence). This CDR3 is 15 amino acids long. Trimming at V came to 4 bases and at J to 2 bases, leaving 2 bases not matched to a gene. CDR3 bases: TGTGCCAGCAGCCCCAGCGGGGGGGCCTACAATGAGCAGTTCTTC. The encoded protein is CASSPSGGAYNEQFF.

The chain recombines TRBV5-4 with TRBJ2-7; the match to TRBD1 covers 7 bases. The V gene's germline CDR1 is SGHNT and CDR2 YYREEE (reference sequence). The trim removed 4 bases at V and 7 bases at J, leaving 11 bases unmatched. This CDR3 has 14 amino acids. CDR3 sequence: CASSRPDRSAEQYF. The CDR3 DNA reads as TGTGCCAGCAGCCGTCCGGACAGGTCGGCGGAGCAGTACTTC.

The V gene is TRBV30, the J gene TRBJ1-4, with TRBD1 identical over 7 bases. V trimming: 1 base; J trimming: 8 bases; junction bases outside the gene matches: 1. Germline CDR1 reads GTSNPN; CDR2 reads SVGIG (reference sequence). The CDR3 is made up of 12 amino acids. In nucleotides, the CDR3 is TGTGCCTGGAGTGGACAGGGCGAAAAACTGTTTTTT. Translated, it gives CAWSGQGEKLFF.

The genes are TRBV2 and TRBJ2-7; 9 bases fit TRBD2. Germline V gene sequence: CDR1 SNHLY, CDR2 FYNNEI. The trim removed 6 bases at V and 6 bases at J, leaving 9 bases unmatched. This CDR3 region has 14 residues. This chain's CDR3 is CASREPRTSVEQYV. CDR3 sequence (DNA): TGTGCCAGCAGAGAACCCCGGACTAGCGTCGAGCAGTACGTC.

The chain links TRBV24-1 to TRBJ1-1; TRBD1 is a possible D gene (5 bases). Between the trimmed V and J ends, which lost 3 bases and 6 bases, there was a span of 10 bases. This CDR3 has 13 residues. Looked up from germline, CDR1 is KGHDR and CDR2 is SFDVKD. This chain's CDR3 is CATSDARGSEAFF. The DNA for the CDR3 is TGTGCCACCAGTGATGCTCGGGGGTCTGAAGCTTTCTTT.

The chain has TRBV30 and TRBJ2-7, with D perhaps TRBD2 (7 bases). The CDR3 extends over 14 amino acids. Germline V CDR1 and CDR2: GTSNPN, SVGIG (reference sequence). The V and J ends lost 3 bases and 4 bases respectively, with 16 bases between them. The CDR3 bases are TGTGCCTGGAGGGGGGGGGCGTTTGGGTACGAGCAGTACTTC. This gives the protein CAWRGGAFGYEQYF.

V gene TRBV6-5 combines with J gene TRBJ1-6; the D gene is possibly TRBD1 (5 bases). The CDR3 is made up of 12 amino acids. The V gene lost 8 bases and the J gene lost 10 bases, with 12 bases spanning the gap. Germline CDR1 reads MNHEY; CDR2 reads SVGAGI. In DNA, the CDR3 is TGTGCCAGCGGCCAGGGAAGGTCACCCCTCCACTTT. Amino acids: CASGQGRSPLHF.

This clone has just a few counts. The J gene is TRBJ1-6, the V gene TRBV12-5; D is perhaps TRBD1 (5 bases). The CDR3 extends over 15 amino acids. Germline V gene lookup returns CDR1 LGHNT and CDR2 FRNRAP. Trimming took off 7 bases at V and 7 bases at J, with 17 bases between the two ends. The CDR3 protein is CASAGAAGPNSPLHF. For the CDR3, the DNA is TGTGCTAGTGCTGGGGCGGCAGGGCCAAATTCACCCCTCCACTTT.

The J gene is TRBJ2-5, the V gene TRBV11-2; 8 bases fit TRBD1. The germline gives CDR1 SGHAT, CDR2 FQNNGV. The CDR3 loop spans 14 amino acids. V dropped 4 bases and J dropped 8; count of bases not matched to a gene: 9. CDR3 region: CASSSRTGSGTQYF. The CDR3 DNA follows: TGTGCCAGCAGCTCCCGGACAGGGAGTGGCACCCAGTACTTC.

The J gene is TRBJ1-4, the V gene TRBV5-1; D perhaps matches TRBD1 (5 bases). The germline V gene encodes CDR1 SGHRS and CDR2 YFSETQ. CDR3 length equals 15 residues. Trimming stripped 5 bases from V and 8 bases from J, with 19 bases between. As DNA, the CDR3 is TGCGCCAGCAGTCCCAGTCCGGCAGGGCTCGAAAAACTGTTTTTT. This encodes CASSPSPAGLEKLFF.

This clone appeared once. The rearrangement joins TRBV5-4 to TRBJ2-1, with 7 bases fitting TRBD2. The germline CDR1 and CDR2 sequences are SGHNT and YYREEE (reference sequence). The V gene end was trimmed by 0 bases and the J gene end by 7 bases; junction bases not matched to a gene: 7. This CDR3 spans 15 amino acids. The CDR3: CASSLVAGQPNEQFF. The CDR3 DNA reads TGTGCCAGCAGCTTGGTAGCGGGCCAGCCGAATGAGCAGTTCTTC.

The chain has TRBV11-1 and TRBJ1-4; no reliable D call. V was shortened by 4 bases and J by 8 bases, with 20 bases between the two germline ends. The CDR3 has 16 residues. Looked up from germline, CDR1 is SGHAT and CDR2 is FQDESV (reference sequence). In nucleotides, the CDR3 is TGTGCCAGCAGCTCCGGCCGGGAGGGAGTATACGAAAAACTGTTTTTT. This translates into CASSSGREGVYEKLFF.

V and J are TRBV9 and TRBJ1-2; 9 bases agree with TRBD1. In germline, CDR1 is SGDLS, CDR2 YYNGEE. After removal of 0 bases from V and 0 bases from J, the junction contained 0 bases not matched to a gene. CDR3 size: 15 residues. CDR3 in DNA: TGTGCCAGCAGCGTAGGGACAGGGGCTAACTATGGCTACACCTTC. Translated, it gives CASSVGTGANYGYTF.

This chain uses TRBV6-4 with TRBJ2-3; TRBD2 aligns across 7 bases. The length of the CDR3 is 15 residues. Trimming removed 6 bases from V and 1 base from J; junction bases left unmatched: 7. The germline V gene has CDR1 MRHNA and CDR2 SNTAGT. CDR3 coding DNA: TGTGCCAGCAGAGCAGGACGGGGGGGCACAGATACGCAGTATTTT. Translated, it gives CASRAGRGGTDTQYF.

The chain recombines TRBV5-1 with TRBJ1-6, with TRBD1 as a possible D gene (5 bases). Germline lookup yields CDR1 SGHRS and CDR2 YFSETQ. With 0 bases removed from V and 7 bases from J, the gap between germline ends came to 17 bases. This CDR3 region has 17 residues. The CDR3 sequence is CASSLGRQGSMNSPLHF. In DNA, the CDR3 is TGCGCCAGCAGCTTGGGGCGGCAGGGTAGTATGAATTCACCCCTCCACTTT.

The genes are TRBV30 and TRBJ1-2, with D hard to call. With 3 bases removed from V and 4 bases from J, the gap between germline ends came to 12 bases. The V gene's germline CDR1 is GTSNPN and CDR2 SVGIG (reference sequence). This CDR3 has 13 amino acids. CDR3 bases: TGTGCCTGGAGCAGAGCGATACCCTATGGCTACACCTTC. This codes for CAWSRAIPYGYTF.

The V call is TRBV30, the J call TRBJ1-2, with D possibly matching TRBD1 (6 bases). With 2 bases removed from V and 8 bases from J, the gap between germline ends came to 15 bases. The CDR3 is 13 amino acids. The V gene's germline CDR1 is GTSNPN and CDR2 SVGIG (reference sequence). CDR3 DNA: TGTGCCTGGAGTATCACAGGGATCGGAGGCTACACCTTC. It specifies CAWSITGIGGYTF.

J is TRBJ2-1 and V is TRBV5-1, with TRBD2 identical over 9 bases. This CDR3 spans 15 amino acids. V was pared by 6 bases and J by 5 bases, with 9 bases of the junction left unmatched. CDR1 SGHRS and CDR2 YFSETQ come from the germline V gene. CDR3 sequence (DNA): TGCGCCAGCACTGGGAGGCGGGGGGGCCACAATGAGCAGTTCTTC. Residues: CASTGRRGGHNEQFF.

The chain uses TRBV9 and TRBJ1-2; 8 bases line up with TRBD1. V was clipped by 2 bases and J by 6 bases; unmatched bases: 9. Germline lookup yields CDR1 SGDLS and CDR2 YYNGEE. The CDR3 runs to 15 residues. CDR3 nucleotides: TGTGCCAGCAGCGTCGGACAGGGATGGAGTAATGGCTACACCTTC. It translates to CASSVGQGWSNGYTF. Looking up the rest from reference TRBV9 and TRBJ1-2 gives the full variable domain: DSGVTQTPKHLITATGQRVTLRCSPRSGDLSVYWYQQSLDQGLQFLIQYYNGEERAKGNILERFSAQQFPDLHSELNLSSLELGDSALYFCASSVGQGWSNGYTFGSGTRLTVV.

V is TRBV5-4 and J is TRBJ1-1; a weak D match, TRBD1 (6 bases). V was shortened by 4 bases and J by 2 bases, with 9 bases between the two germline ends. CDR1 is SGHNT, CDR2 YYREEE, per germline (reference sequence). There are 13 residues in the CDR3. CDR3 bases: TGTGCCAGCAGCCTGGACAGTAACACTGAAGCTTTCTTT. Its translation: CASSLDSNTEAFF.

This sequence joins TRBV23-1 and TRBJ1-6, with unresolved D. TRBV23-1 is identified as an open reading frame with a role that is uncertain. Deletions cut 1 base from V and 5 bases from J, with 9 bases between. The CDR3 consists of 15 residues. CDR3 DNA sequence: TGCGCCAGCAGTCAATATCGAGCACATAATTCACCCCTCCACTTT. It codes for CASSQYRAHNSPLHF.

The rearrangement joins TRBV11-3 to TRBJ2-7; 7 bases match TRBD1. Germline V CDR1 and CDR2: SGHNT, YENEEA. The CDR3 is 13 residues long. V lost 3 bases, J lost 6 bases, and 5 bases stayed unmatched. The CDR3 nucleotides read TGTGCCAGCAGCTTTCGACAGGGTGGCGAGCAGTACTTC. Its protein is CASSFRQGGEQYF.